The 21 T cell receptor beta chains reported below all come from one sample, sequenced in a study of neurological immune-mediated disorders. TCRdb processed the 5' RACE reads anew with MiXCR; each CDR3 protein has one entry. The data show roughly 50,000 distinct CDR3 sequences, about 9.3% seen once. The sequencing sample was made of PBMCs. The source is a man in his 70s with HTLV-1-associated myelopathy (HAM/TSP).

The gene calls are TRBV7-3 and TRBJ2-5; perhaps D is TRBD1 or TRBD2 (5 bases each). The germline V gene encodes CDR1 SGHTA and CDR2 FQGTGA. CDR3 size: 14 residues. With 5 bases removed from V and 2 bases from J, the gap between germline ends came to 12 bases. The CDR3 bases are TGTGCCAGCAGCCCAACGGGACGGCAAGAGACCCAGTACTTC. Protein sequence: CASSPTGRQETQYF.

This clonotype was counted ten times or more. The V gene is TRBV5-1, the J gene TRBJ2-1; 8 nucleotides match TRBD2. V trimming: 3 bases; J trimming: 4 bases; junction bases outside the gene matches: 3. The germline V gene has CDR1 SGHRS and CDR2 YFSETQ. The CDR3 sequence is 14 residues long. CDR3: CASSSSGSYNEQFF. The CDR3 DNA reads as TGCGCCAGCAGCTCCAGCGGGAGTTACAATGAGCAGTTCTTC.

This clonotype was recorded at least ten times. The chain joins TRBV24-1 to TRBJ2-3, with 9 positions matching TRBD1. Germline V gene lookup returns CDR1 KGHDR and CDR2 SFDVKD. J was trimmed by 3 bases and V by 5 bases; bases with no gene match: 5. The CDR3 is made up of 15 amino acids. CDR3 nucleotide sequence: TGTGCCACCAGTGTGGGACAGGGTAGGACAGATACGCAGTATTTT. Translated, it gives CATSVGQGRTDTQYF.

This clonotype was recorded at least ten times. V is TRBV9 and J is TRBJ2-1; 10 bases agree with TRBD2. This CDR3 comprises 20 residues. The J segment lost 8 bases and the V segment lost 2 bases, leaving 22 bases of the junction unmatched. Per the germline V gene, CDR1 is SGDLS and CDR2 is YYNGEE. The CDR3 protein is CASSVGHRAAGSGRADEQFF. In DNA form, the CDR3 reads TGTGCCAGCAGCGTGGGTCACAGGGCCGCGGGGAGCGGGAGGGCGGATGAGCAGTTCTTC.

The table lists this clonotype with many counts. The rearrangement uses TRBV20-1 and TRBJ2-4; no reliable D call. V gave up 2 bases and J gave up 1 base, with 9 bases separating them. Germline-derived CDR1 and CDR2 are DFQATT and SNEGSKA (reference sequence). The CDR3 is made up of 14 amino acids. The CDR3 nucleotides read TGCAGTGCTAGATGGGCCGGGGCCAAAAACATTCAGTACTTC. Translating it yields CSARWAGAKNIQYF.

This clonotype was picked up a small number of times. The chain combines TRBV6-6 with TRBJ1-2, with unresolved D. CDR1 and CDR2 (germline): MNHNY, SVGAGI (reference sequence). V was cut by 5 bases and J by 4 bases, with 11 bases left in between. The CDR3 is made up of 13 amino acids. The CDR3 loop is CASSTDPRYGYTF. The DNA for the CDR3 is TGTGCCAGCAGTACGGACCCCCGCTATGGCTACACCTTC.

This clonotype was counted at least ten times. The chain uses TRBV7-2 and TRBJ2-1, with D unresolved. The CDR3 sequence is 14 residues long. Germline V gene lookup returns CDR1 SGHTA and CDR2 FQGNSA. V lost 4 bases, J lost 7 bases, and 14 bases lay in between. CDR3 in amino acids: CASSSMLTPNEQFF. The CDR3 coding sequence is TGTGCCAGCAGCTCTATGTTGACTCCTAATGAGCAGTTCTTC.

This clonotype was counted ten times or more. V gene TRBV28 combines with J gene TRBJ1-6; a weak D match, TRBD1 (5 bases). The CDR3 totals 14 residues. Between the trimmed V and J ends, which lost 6 bases and 6 bases, there was a span of 12 bases. The V gene's germline CDR1 is MDHEN and CDR2 SYDVKM. The CDR3 bases are TGTGCCAGCAGGCTTGGGGGTCCTAATTCACCCCTCCACTTT. Translating it yields CASRLGGPNSPLHF.

This clonotype was counted many times. J is TRBJ1-2 and V is TRBV11-1; possibly TRBD1 for D (6 bases). Germline values: CDR1 SGHAT, CDR2 FQDESV (reference sequence). Trimming pared 4 bases from V and 5 bases from J, leaving 14 bases between. This CDR3 spans 14 amino acids. Here the CDR3 DNA reads TGTGCCAGCAGCTCGTCCTCCGGGACATATGGCTACACCTTC. Amino acids: CASSSSSGTYGYTF.

Many counts were recorded for this clonotype. This sequence joins TRBV6-2 or TRBV6-3 and TRBJ2-2, with D possibly TRBD1 on 5 matching bases. From germline, CDR1 is MNHEY and CDR2 SVGEGT. The V end was cut by 7 bases, the J end by 6 bases, with 15 bases between. The CDR3 extends over 14 amino acids. Here the CDR3 DNA reads TGTGCCAGCAAAGGGGAAGGGGTTGCCGGGGAGCTGTTTTTT. It yields the protein CASKGEGVAGELFF.

This clonotype showed up many times. J is TRBJ1-3 and V is TRBV7-2; D unclear. Trimming removed 1 base at V and 7 bases at J, with 11 bases between. The CDR3 length is 14 residues. The germline CDR1 and CDR2 sequences are SGHTA and FQGNSA. The CDR3 reads CASSLGHRGNTIYF. CDR3 sequence (DNA): TGTGCCAGCAGCTTAGGGCATCGCGGGAACACCATATATTTT.

This clonotype was observed many times. This chain links TRBV10-3 with TRBJ1-5, with 7 bases lining up with TRBD1. The germline gives CDR1 ENHRY, CDR2 SYGVKD. The CDR3 is 14 residues long. The J segment lost 4 bases and the V segment lost 8 bases, leaving 8 bases of the junction unmatched. The CDR3 DNA reads TGTGCCATCGGTTTGACAGGGATGAATCAGCCCCAGCATTTT. Translating gives CAIGLTGMNQPQHF.

This clonotype was recorded at least ten times. The V and J genes are TRBV20-1 and TRBJ2-1; D possibly corresponds to TRBD1 (5 bases). The CDR3 is made up of 10 amino acids. CDR1 is DFQATT and CDR2 is SNEGSKA in the germline V gene (reference sequence). V was cut by 7 bases and J by 7 bases, with 8 bases left in between. The CDR3 loop reads CSGAGNEQFF. CDR3 DNA sequence: TGCAGTGGAGCAGGGAATGAGCAGTTCTTC.

As to this clonotype: The junction does not match germline at one end; this may be a read error. For the CDR3, the DNA is TGTGCCAGCAGCCTCCTGGAGTCAACTAATGAAAAACTGTTTTTT. Amino acid sequence: CASSLLESTNEKLFF. The chain couples TRBV5-1 to TRBJ1-4; D gene uncertain. The germline CDR1 and CDR2 sequences are SGHRS and YFSETQ. The CDR3 sequence is 15 residues long.

This clonotype came up many times. This chain uses TRBV5-1 with TRBJ2-7, with D maybe TRBD2 (6 bases). The germline CDR1 and CDR2 sequences are SGHRS and YFSETQ. V was clipped by 1 base and J by 2 bases, with 25 bases between them. The CDR3 totals 19 residues. The CDR3 spells CASSLFTDNLLARTYEQYF. The CDR3 DNA is TGCGCCAGCAGCTTGTTTACAGACAACTTACTAGCACGAACCTACGAGCAGTACTTC.

This clonotype has a count of ten or more. The chain uses TRBV28 and TRBJ2-7; the D gene is possibly TRBD1 (5 bases). Trimming took 6 bases from V and 2 from J, leaving 17 bases between them. This CDR3 region has 15 residues. Germline V gives CDR1 MDHEN, CDR2 SYDVKM. This CDR3 reads CASRPTGYSTYEQYF. The CDR3 DNA follows: TGTGCCAGCAGACCAACAGGTTATAGTACCTACGAGCAGTACTTC.

This clonotype was seen many times. V and J are TRBV5-1 and TRBJ1-3; no firm D call. Germline values: CDR1 SGHRS, CDR2 YFSETQ. V shed 4 bases and J shed 4 bases, with 6 bases lying between them. The CDR3 loop spans 12 amino acids. This chain's CDR3 is CASSPGGNTIYF. The CDR3 DNA reads as TGCGCCAGCAGCCCGGGAGGAAACACCATATATTTT.

CDR3 region: CSVEVGRGQAYEQYF. The CDR3 DNA follows: TGCAGCGTTGAAGTAGGAAGGGGGCAAGCTTACGAGCAGTACTTC. The chain carries TRBV29-1 and TRBJ2-7, with 7 positions matching TRBD1. CDR1 is SQVTM and CDR2 is ANQGSEA in the germline V gene. After removal of 1 base from V and 4 bases from J, the junction contained 10 bases not matched to a gene. The CDR3 contains 15 residues.

This clonotype showed up many times. The chain joins TRBV20-1 to TRBJ2-5, with TRBD1 identical over 10 bases. The V gene end was trimmed by 6 bases and the J gene end by 4 bases; junction bases not matched to a gene: 11. CDR1 and CDR2 (germline): DFQATT, SNEGSKA (reference sequence). CDR3 length: 15 residues. The CDR3, as DNA: TGCAGTGCCCGGGACGGACAGGGGGGTTCAGAGACCCAGTACTTC. As protein: CSARDGQGGSETQYF.

This clonotype was found many times. CDR3: CASSLRQGGTDTQYF. DNA of the CDR3: TGCGCCAGCAGCTTGAGGCAGGGGGGAACAGATACGCAGTATTTT. The chain combines TRBV5-1 with TRBJ2-3; the D gene is possibly TRBD1 (7 bases). CDR3 length equals 15 residues. V was clipped by 1 base and J by 3 bases, with 12 bases between them. The germline V gene has CDR1 SGHRS and CDR2 YFSETQ. Full variable domain (remainder filled in from reference TRBV5-1 and TRBJ2-3): KAGVTQTPRYLIKTRGQQVTLSCSPISGHRSVSWYQQTPGQGLQFLFEYFSETQRNKGNFPGRFSGRQFSNSRSEMNVSTLELGDSALYLCASSLRQGGTDTQYFGPGTRLTVL.

This clonotype was seen at least ten times. V and J are TRBV7-8 and TRBJ2-5; TRBD2 matches 8 bases. The germline V gene has CDR1 SGHVS and CDR2 FQNEAQ. The V and J ends lost 5 bases and 5 bases, in that order; junction bases with no gene match: 4. The CDR3 consists of 13 residues. CDR3 nucleotide sequence: TGTGCCAGCAGCCGGACTAGCTTGGAGACCCAGTACTTC. This codes for CASSRTSLETQYF.